The 9 T cell receptor beta chains listed next were all sequenced from one sample in a study of T-cell memory formation after mild COVID-19. TCRdb processed the 5' RACE reads anew with MiXCR; each CDR3 protein has one entry. The sample has roughly 260,000 distinct CDR3 sequences, over 15% seen once; the top ten hold around 3.7%. The sample taken for sequencing was PBMCs or a T cell subset sorted from them (not recorded which). The source of these receptors is a man between 18 and 29 years old who had mild COVID-19 (a few samples of this study predate the infection). Cell type and time point are not known.

The rearrangement uses TRBV6-5 and TRBJ1-5; D is unclear. This CDR3 contains 15 residues. Trimming pared 8 bases from V and 5 bases from J, leaving 19 bases between. Looked up from germline, CDR1 is MNHEY and CDR2 is SVGAGI. For the CDR3, the DNA is TGTGCCAGCGGCTCAGGCGGCGTTTCAGATCAGCCCCAGCATTTT. It specifies CASGSGGVSDQPQHF.

This clonotype was detected only a few times. V usage is TRBV5-4 and J usage is TRBJ2-1; 9 positions agree with TRBD1. The germline CDR1 and CDR2 sequences are SGHNT and YYREEE (reference sequence). The CDR3 totals 14 residues. With 5 bases clipped from V and 6 bases from J, the junction kept 6 bases outside the gene matches. Here the CDR3 reads CASRPGTGSNEQFF. The CDR3 nucleotides read TGTGCCAGCAGACCCGGGACAGGGTCCAATGAGCAGTTCTTC.

This clonotype showed up just once. This chain joins TRBV5-6 and TRBJ2-3, with TRBD2 identical over 8 bases. The CDR3 runs to 16 residues. Trimming took 2 bases from V and 2 from J; bases not matched to a gene: 7. Germline V gives CDR1 SGHDT, CDR2 YYEEEE. CDR3 residues: CASSLLAGPPTDTQYF. DNA for the CDR3: TGTGCCAGCAGCTTATTAGCGGGACCCCCCACAGATACGCAGTATTTT. The variable domain in full, with the rest retrieved from reference TRBV5-6 and TRBJ2-3, is DAGVTQSPTHLIKTRGQQVTLRCSPKSGHDTVSWYQQALGQGPQFIFQYYEEEERQRGNFPDRFSGHQFPNYSSELNVNALLLGDSALYLCASSLLAGPPTDTQYFGPGTRLTVL.

The V gene is TRBV18, the J gene TRBJ1-6; no reliable D call. This CDR3 spans 13 amino acids. The germline gives CDR1 KGHSH, CDR2 LQKENI. With 2 bases removed from V and 7 bases from J, the gap between germline ends came to 6 bases. The CDR3 coding sequence is TGTGCCAGCTCACCAGGGGAGAATTCACCCCTCCACTTT. This sequence encodes CASSPGENSPLHF.

This clonotype was observed a single time. The chain is built from TRBV20-1 and TRBJ1-1; weak D call: TRBD1 (6 bases). The germline V and J ends were trimmed by 5 bases and 6 bases, with 16 bases remaining between them. The CDR3 contains 13 residues. CDR1 and CDR2 from the germline V gene are DFQATT and SNEGSKA (reference sequence). The CDR3 spells CSAGHREGSEAFF. In nucleotides, the CDR3 is TGCAGTGCTGGGCACAGGGAAGGGTCTGAAGCTTTCTTT.

The chain joins TRBV9 to TRBJ2-2; TRBD2 matches 10 bases. CDR3 length equals 15 residues. Germline CDR1 is SGDLS and CDR2 is YYNGEE. V dropped 4 bases and J dropped 4; count of bases not matched to a gene: 4. The CDR3 reads CASSPRLAGTGELFF. The CDR3 DNA reads TGTGCCAGCAGCCCTCGACTAGCGGGCACCGGGGAGCTGTTTTTT. The full variable domain, in which reference TRBV9 and TRBJ2-2 provide the parts outside the CDR3, is DSGVTQTPKHLITATGQRVTLRCSPRSGDLSVYWYQQSLDQGLQFLIQYYNGEERAKGNILERFSAQQFPDLHSELNLSSLELGDSALYFCASSPRLAGTGELFFGEGSRLTVL.

This chain joins TRBV6-2 or TRBV6-3 and TRBJ2-4; 9 nucleotides agree with TRBD1. The J segment lost 5 bases and the V segment lost 6 bases, leaving 11 bases of the junction unmatched. The germline V gene has CDR1 MNHEY and CDR2 SVGEGT. The CDR3 extends over 16 amino acids. The CDR3 DNA reads TGTGCCAGCAGCCCCGTGATCCGGGACAGGGAAAACATTCAGTACTTC. This translates into CASSPVIRDRENIQYF.

The chain is built from TRBV5-1 and TRBJ2-1; 7 bases map to TRBD2. The CDR3 is made up of 15 amino acids. Germline CDR1 SGHRS, CDR2 YFSETQ. J gave up 7 bases and V 4 bases, and 11 bases lay outside the gene matches. The CDR3 DNA sequence: TGCGCCAGCAGCGACATAGCGGGTCAGGGAAATGAGCAGTTCTTC. Its protein product is CASSDIAGQGNEQFF. The entire variable domain, with the rest obtained from reference TRBV5-1 and TRBJ2-1, is as follows: KAGVTQTPRYLIKTRGQQVTLSCSPISGHRSVSWYQQTPGQGLQFLFEYFSETQRNKGNFPGRFSGRQFSNSRSEMNVSTLELGDSALYLCASSDIAGQGNEQFFGPGTRLTVL.

The sample holds a few counts of this clonotype. The rearrangement joins TRBV6-2 or TRBV6-3 to TRBJ1-1; the match to TRBD1 covers 7 bases. V gave up 2 bases and J gave up 4 bases; unmatched junction bases: 13. Looked up from germline, CDR1 is MNHEY and CDR2 is SVGEGT. This CDR3 has 17 amino acids. The CDR3 sequence is CASSYGGTVGASTEAFF. CDR3 in DNA: TGTGCCAGCAGTTACGGTGGGACAGTCGGGGCATCCACTGAAGCTTTCTTT.